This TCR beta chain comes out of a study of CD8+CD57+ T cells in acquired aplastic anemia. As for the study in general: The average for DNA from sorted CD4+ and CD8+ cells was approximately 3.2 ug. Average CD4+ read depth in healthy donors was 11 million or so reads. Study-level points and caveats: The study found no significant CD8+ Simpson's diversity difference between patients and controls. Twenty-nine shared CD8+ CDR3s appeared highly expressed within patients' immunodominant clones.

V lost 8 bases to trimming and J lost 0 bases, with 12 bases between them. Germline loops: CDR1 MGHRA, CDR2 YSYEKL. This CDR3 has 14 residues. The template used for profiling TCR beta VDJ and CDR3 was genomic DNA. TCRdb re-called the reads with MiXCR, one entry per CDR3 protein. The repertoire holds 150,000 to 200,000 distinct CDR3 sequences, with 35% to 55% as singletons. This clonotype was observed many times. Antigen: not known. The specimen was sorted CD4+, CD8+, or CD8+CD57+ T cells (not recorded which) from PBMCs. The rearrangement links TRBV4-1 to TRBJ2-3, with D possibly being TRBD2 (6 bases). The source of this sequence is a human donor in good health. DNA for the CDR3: TGCGCCAGCGGAGCGGGTGCTAGCACAGATACGCAGTATTTT. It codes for CASGAGASTDTQYF.